This TCR beta chain stems from a study of blood T cell repertoires in COVID-19. Study-level background: COVID-19 samples, acute and convalescent, were from the United States, Italy and Spain. Sources were T cells, B-cell-depleted T cells, or PBMCs; the material itself was cDNA or gDNA.

As to this clone: This sample also contains other DNA sequences that code for the same CDR3.

CDR1 is LNHDA and CDR2 is SQIVND in the germline V gene (reference sequence). The V segment lost 11 bases and the J segment 5 bases; nucleotides outside the gene matches: 7. The CDR3 loop spans 15 amino acids. As processed by the authors: Quantification of nucleated cells was approximated via reference gene primer amplification. The protocol was immunoSEQ multiplex PCR, while the TCRdb copy is restricted to in-frame clones and leaves out a portion. That table supplies the V and J calls and clone size; D and trimming were determined from the DNA. The data hold approximately 220,000 clones, with more than 65% observed a single time.

The receptor's source is a woman aged 80 or over with acute or convalescent COVID-19. V is TRBV19 and J is TRBJ2-3; 16 positions match TRBD2. The sequencing input was peripheral blood. Here the CDR3 DNA reads TGTGCCTCGGGACTAGCGGGGGGGCCAGGAGATACGCAGTATTTT. Its protein product is CASGLAGGPGDTQYF.